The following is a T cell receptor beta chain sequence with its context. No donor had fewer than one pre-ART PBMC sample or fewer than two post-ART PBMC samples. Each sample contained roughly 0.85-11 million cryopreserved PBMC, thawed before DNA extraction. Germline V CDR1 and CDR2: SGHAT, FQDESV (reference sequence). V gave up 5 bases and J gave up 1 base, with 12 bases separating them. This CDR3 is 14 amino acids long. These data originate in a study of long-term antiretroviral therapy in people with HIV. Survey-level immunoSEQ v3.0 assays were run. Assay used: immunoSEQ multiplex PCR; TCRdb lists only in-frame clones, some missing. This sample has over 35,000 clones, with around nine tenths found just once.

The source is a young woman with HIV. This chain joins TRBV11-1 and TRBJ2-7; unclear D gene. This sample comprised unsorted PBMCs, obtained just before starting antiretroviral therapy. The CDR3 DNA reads TGTGCCAGCAGCGAAAGGACGGTTTCCTACGAGCAGTACTTC. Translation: CASSERTVSYEQYF.